The following is a TCR beta chain sequence with its context. CDR1 is SGHTA, CDR2 FQGNSA, per germline. The CDR3 runs 15 residues. Trimming took off 6 bases at V and 0 bases at J, with 13 bases between the two ends. The data are from a study of blood T cell repertoires in COVID-19. Study information: COVID-19 samples from acute and convalescent phases originated in the United States, Italy and Spain.

Authors' data handling: Reference gene primer amplification gave estimated nucleated cell counts. Sequenced by immunoSEQ multiplex PCR; TCRdb stores in-frame clones only, minus some. Clone size and V and J calls were adopted from that table, with D and trimming inferred from the DNA. The repertoire holds under 200,000 clones, with around four fifths as singletons. The genes are TRBV7-2 and TRBJ2-3; a possible D gene is TRBD2 (5 bases). The sequenced material came from PBMCs or T cells enriched from blood (not recorded which). The receptor comes from a woman aged 60-75 years who had recovered from COVID-19. The CDR3 loop reads CASSRGAPSTDTQYF. For the CDR3, the DNA is TGTGCCAGCAGTCGGGGAGCTCCTAGCACAGATACGCAGTATTTT.